The 13 T cell receptor beta chains listed next were all sequenced from one sample in a study of vaccination and CD4 T cells after COVID-19. Their specific antigens are unknown. Treatment meaning: approximately nine-day PBMC culture with coronavirus spike peptide pools or control peptides (ViraFEST assay). The Oncomine TCR Beta short-read assay was applied to DNA of cultured CD4+ T cells. In TCRdb, the PCR reads were re-called with MiXCR into one record per CDR3 protein. The sample lists around 20,000 distinct CDR3 sequences; roughly 45% were seen once. The sequenced sample consisted of CD4+ T cells from blood, cultured in vitro. These receptors were collected from a human donor who had recovered from COVID-19.

This chain joins TRBV20-1 and TRBJ2-3, with TRBD2 matching over 9 bases. V trimming: 2 bases; J trimming: 3 bases; junction bases outside the gene matches: 9. There are 16 residues in the CDR3. Germline V gene data show CDR1 as DFQATT and CDR2 as SNEGSKA (reference sequence). The CDR3 loop is CSARQILAGATDTQYF. For the CDR3, the DNA is TGCAGTGCTAGACAGATTTTAGCGGGAGCGACAGATACGCAGTATTTT.

The chain combines TRBV7-3 with TRBJ1-1; D remains ambiguous. The CDR3 is 15 residues long. Germline V gene sequence: CDR1 SGHTA, CDR2 FQGTGA. Between the trimmed V and J ends, which lost 1 base and 0 bases, there was a span of 9 bases. The CDR3 spells CASSLMGSMNTEAFF. The CDR3 DNA sequence: TGTGCCAGCAGCTTAATGGGCAGCATGAACACTGAAGCTTTCTTT.

This clonotype appeared a few times. The J gene is TRBJ1-6, the V gene TRBV7-9; perhaps TRBD1 as D (6 bases). The V end lost 5 bases, the J end lost 1 base, and 12 bases lay between the germline ends. This CDR3 has 16 amino acids. Germline values: CDR1 SEHNR, CDR2 FQNEAQ (reference sequence). CDR3: CASSVSGVSYNSPLHF. CDR3 DNA sequence: TGTGCCAGCAGCGTATCAGGGGTATCCTATAATTCACCCCTCCACTTT.

This clonotype showed up just a few times. V is TRBV7-9 and J is TRBJ1-5; no reliable D call. Trimming took 1 base from V and 2 from J, leaving 3 bases between them. The CDR3 is 13 amino acids. In germline, CDR1 is SEHNR, CDR2 FQNEAQ (reference sequence). The CDR3 is CASSLDGNQPQHF. The DNA of the CDR3 is TGTGCCAGCAGCTTAGATGGCAATCAGCCCCAGCATTTT. Filled out from reference TRBV7-9 and TRBJ1-5, the complete variable domain reads DTGVSQNPRHKITKRGQNVTFRCDPISEHNRLYWYRQTLGQGPEFLTYFQNEAQLEKSRLLSDRFSAERPKGSFSTLEIQRTEQGDSAMYLCASSLDGNQPQHFGDGTRLSIL.

This chain joins TRBV4-3 and TRBJ2-7; tentative D call: TRBD2 (6 bases). The CDR3 is 14 amino acids. Germline V gene data show CDR1 as LGHNA and CDR2 as YSLEER. Trimming removed 1 base at V and 7 bases at J, with 14 bases between. CDR3 amino acids: CASSQGVLGREQYF. Here the CDR3 DNA reads TGCGCCAGCAGCCAAGGGGTGCTAGGGAGGGAGCAGTACTTC.

This clonotype was recorded a few times. This chain joins TRBV24-1 and TRBJ2-2; D is undetermined. There are 14 residues in the CDR3. Trimming took off 6 bases at V and 1 base at J, with 8 bases between the two ends. Germline CDR1 reads KGHDR; CDR2 reads SFDVKD. The CDR3, as DNA: TGTGCCACCAGTCGACCAGGGAACACCGGGGAGCTGTTTTTT. Protein product: CATSRPGNTGELFF.

The chain couples TRBV18 to TRBJ2-5; D not certain. Looked up from germline, CDR1 is KGHSH and CDR2 is LQKENI. The CDR3 extends over 16 amino acids. V lost 0 bases and J lost 5, with 16 bases in between. CDR3: CASSPPEKYVIETQYF. In DNA, the CDR3 is TGTGCCAGCTCACCACCAGAAAAATATGTCATCGAGACCCAGTACTTC.

The genes are TRBV15 and TRBJ2-2; 9 nucleotides match TRBD2. With 0 bases clipped from V and 6 bases from J, the junction kept 8 bases outside the gene matches. The V gene's germline CDR1 is LNHNV and CDR2 YYDKDF (reference sequence). CDR3 length equals 17 residues. This chain's CDR3 is CATSRDGGSGSPGELFF. CDR3 sequence (DNA): TGTGCCACCAGCAGAGATGGGGGTAGCGGGAGTCCCGGGGAGCTGTTTTTT.

By sample fraction, this clonotype is hyperexpanded (1% or more). The CDR3 region has the DNA TGTGCCAGCAGCACACGACAGGGTTGTTTCCACGAGCAGTACTTC. Translation: CASSTRQGCFHEQYF. J is TRBJ2-7 and V is TRBV21-1; the D call of TRBD1 is as the table states it, not checked on the DNA. TRBV21-1 corresponds to a pseudogene. This CDR3 region has 15 residues.

The chain uses TRBV6-2 or TRBV6-3 and TRBJ2-1, with D unclear. Germline lookup yields CDR1 MNHEY and CDR2 SVGEGT. Trimming took off 4 bases at V and 3 bases at J, with 4 bases between the two ends. The CDR3 has 12 amino acids. CDR3 amino acids: CASSSVYNEQFF. CDR3 DNA: TGTGCCAGCAGTTCGGTCTACAATGAGCAGTTCTTC.

This clonotype was counted between two and nine times. V is TRBV20-1 and J is TRBJ2-7, with 9 bases identical to TRBD2. After removal of 3 bases from V and 4 bases from J, the junction contained 10 bases not matched to a gene. There are 15 residues in the CDR3. Germline values: CDR1 DFQATT, CDR2 SNEGSKA (reference sequence). The CDR3 here is CSASMSWTSAYEQYF. The CDR3 bases are TGCAGTGCTAGTATGTCGTGGACTAGCGCGTACGAGCAGTACTTC.

This clonotype has more than one count but fewer than ten. V and J are TRBV7-9 and TRBJ1-2; D is perhaps TRBD1 (6 bases). This CDR3 has 15 residues. Trimming shortened V by 6 bases and J by 4 bases, and 18 bases separated the two germline ends. CDR1 and CDR2 (germline): SEHNR, FQNEAQ (reference sequence). The CDR3 here is CASRGSTGKGYGYTF. CDR3 coding DNA: TGTGCCAGCAGGGGATCGACAGGAAAGGGCTATGGCTACACCTTC.

This sequence joins TRBV2 and TRBJ2-7; 9 bases match TRBD1. Trimming cost V 4 bases and J 3 bases; bases outside gene matches: 4. The V gene's germline CDR1 is SNHLY and CDR2 FYNNEI. The CDR3 contains 14 residues. The CDR3 DNA reads TGTGCCAGCAGTGCGGACAGGGGACTCTACGAGCAGTACTTC. Residues: CASSADRGLYEQYF.